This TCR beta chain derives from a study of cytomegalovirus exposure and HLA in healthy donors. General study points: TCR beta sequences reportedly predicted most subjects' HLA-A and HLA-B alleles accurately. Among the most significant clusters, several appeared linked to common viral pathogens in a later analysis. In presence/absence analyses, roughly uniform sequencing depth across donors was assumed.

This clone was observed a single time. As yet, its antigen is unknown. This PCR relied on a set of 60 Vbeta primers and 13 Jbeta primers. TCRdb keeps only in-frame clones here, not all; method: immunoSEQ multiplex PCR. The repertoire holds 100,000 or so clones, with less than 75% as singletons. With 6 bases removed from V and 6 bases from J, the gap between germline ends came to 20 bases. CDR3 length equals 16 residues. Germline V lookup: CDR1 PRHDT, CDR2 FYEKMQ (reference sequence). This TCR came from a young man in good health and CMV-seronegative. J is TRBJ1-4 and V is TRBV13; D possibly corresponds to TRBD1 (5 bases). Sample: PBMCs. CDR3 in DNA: TGTGCCAGCAGTGGGCCCTCCGACGGGGGAGATGAAAAACTGTTTTTT. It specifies CASSGPSDGGDEKLFF.